The 31 T cell receptor beta chains below were found in one sample sequenced in a study of cytomegalovirus exposure and HLA in healthy donors. 60 Vbeta and 13 Jbeta primers were used in PCR. Measured with immunoSEQ multiplex PCR; TCRdb has only the in-frame clones, and not every one. The data show some 91,000 clones, roughly three quarters seen once. Sequenced input: PBMCs. Source of these receptors: a woman in her fifties or sixties in good health and CMV-seronegative.

This clone was counted between two and nine times. The CDR3 spells CASSGGQDNQPQHF. Here the CDR3 DNA reads TGTGCCAGCAGCGGGGGACAGGACAATCAGCCCCAGCATTTT. V is TRBV9 and J is TRBJ1-5; 8 nucleotides match TRBD1. Looked up from germline, CDR1 is SGDLS and CDR2 is YYNGEE. Trimming removed 3 bases from V and 3 bases from J; junction bases left unmatched: 2. The CDR3 is 14 amino acids.

V is TRBV28 and J is TRBJ1-3; no definite D call. Looked up from germline, CDR1 is MDHEN and CDR2 is SYDVKM. The length of the CDR3 is 15 residues. The V gene lost 4 bases and the J gene lost 0 bases, with 10 bases spanning the gap. CDR3: CASSSADRSGNTIYF. In DNA, the CDR3 is TGTGCCAGCAGTTCGGCGGATCGCTCTGGAAACACCATATATTTT.

This rearrangement joins TRBV18 to TRBJ1-1; TRBD1 matches at 7 bases. CDR1 is KGHSH and CDR2 is LQKENI in the germline V gene. Trimming at V came to 1 base and at J to 2 bases, leaving 7 bases not matched to a gene. The CDR3 spans 16 residues. The CDR3 is CASSPRADRINTEAFF. CDR3 bases: TGTGCCAGCTCACCACGGGCGGACAGGATAAACACTGAAGCTTTCTTT.

A few counts support this clone. The rearrangement links TRBV5-1 to TRBJ1-1; D ambiguous. The CDR3 covers 15 residues. Looked up from germline, CDR1 is SGHRS and CDR2 is YFSETQ. Trimming removed 0 bases from V and 4 bases from J, with 13 bases in between. In nucleotides, the CDR3 is TGCGCCAGCAGCTTGGTGGGTGGACTTCGCACTGAAGCTTTCTTT. This encodes CASSLVGGLRTEAFF.

The genes are TRBV7-9 and TRBJ1-3; TRBD1 matches at 7 bases. From germline, CDR1 is SEHNR and CDR2 FQNEAQ (reference sequence). This CDR3 is 16 amino acids long. Trimming removed 3 bases from V and 0 bases from J; junction bases left unmatched: 5. CDR3 DNA: TGTGCCAGCAGCTTGAGCTCAGGGGGCTCTGGAAACACCATATATTTT. It encodes CASSLSSGGSGNTIYF. The full variable domain, in which reference TRBV7-9 and TRBJ1-3 provide the parts outside the CDR3, is DTGVSQNPRHKITKRGQNVTFRCDPISEHNRLYWYRQTLGQGPEFLTYFQNEAQLEKSRLLSDRFSAERPKGSFSTLEIQRTEQGDSAMYLCASSLSSGGSGNTIYFGEGSWLTVV.

The chain uses TRBV10-3 and TRBJ2-1, with 11 bases matching TRBD2. This CDR3 has 13 residues. CDR1 and CDR2 (germline): ENHRY, SYGVKD. V lost 8 bases and J lost 9; bases outside the gene matches: 6. In DNA, the CDR3 is TGTGCCATCTTAGCGGGGGGGCTGAGTGAGCAGTTCTTC. Its translation: CAILAGGLSEQFF.

This chain uses TRBV7-2 with TRBJ2-3, with D perhaps TRBD1 (5 bases). The V gene's germline CDR1 is SGHTA and CDR2 FQGNSA. The V end was cut by 3 bases, the J end by 5 bases, with 15 bases between. The CDR3 has 15 residues. The CDR3 here is CASSFQASRGDTQYF. The CDR3 coding sequence is TGTGCCAGCAGCTTCCAGGCTAGTAGGGGAGATACGCAGTATTTT. The full variable domain, in which reference TRBV7-2 and TRBJ2-3 provide the parts outside the CDR3, is GAGVSQSPSNKVTEKGKDVELRCDPISGHTALYWYRQSLGQGLEFLIYFQGNSAPDKSGLPSDRFSAERTGGSVSTLTIQRTQQEDSAVYLCASSFQASRGDTQYFGPGTRLTVL.

The chain recombines TRBV10-3 with TRBJ1-1, with unresolved D. There are 12 residues in the CDR3. Germline V CDR1 and CDR2: ENHRY, SYGVKD. V lost 1 base and J lost 4, with 4 bases in between. CDR3 DNA: TGTGCCATCAGTGAGTATAGCACTGAAGCTTTCTTT. Amino acid sequence: CAISEYSTEAFF.

CDR3 residues: CASSQVASGQGTHEQYF. CDR3 coding DNA: TGTGCCAGCAGCCAAGTAGCATCCGGACAGGGGACCCACGAGCAGTACTTC. J is TRBJ2-7 and V is TRBV4-2; TRBD1 agrees at 9 bases. Germline-derived CDR1 and CDR2 are LGHNA and YNFKEQ. V was clipped by 1 base and J by 5 bases; unmatched bases: 12. The CDR3 totals 17 residues.

The V and J genes are TRBV6-6 and TRBJ1-2; D is ambiguous. Per germline, CDR1 MNHNY and CDR2 SVGAGI (reference sequence). The germline V and J ends were trimmed by 2 bases and 2 bases, with 12 bases remaining between them. CDR3 length: 15 residues. The CDR3, as DNA: TGTGCCAGCAGTTACCCCGGACGGAGGAACTATGGCTACACCTTC. It yields the protein CASSYPGRRNYGYTF.

The chain recombines TRBV11-3 with TRBJ2-3; tentatively, D is TRBD2 (6 bases). CDR1 and CDR2 from the germline V gene are SGHNT and YENEEA. CDR3 length: 13 residues. V was trimmed by 6 bases and J by 7 bases, leaving 14 bases between them. CDR3 DNA: TGTGCCAGCAGGCCCCCCGGGGGTAATACGCAGTATTTT. Its translation is CASRPPGGNTQYF.

This clone occurred once. This chain links TRBV2 with TRBJ2-7; 10 nucleotides match TRBD2. The germline gives CDR1 SNHLY, CDR2 FYNNEI. V lost 4 bases to trimming and J lost 4 bases; unmatched junction nucleotides: 7. The CDR3 runs to 15 residues. The CDR3 DNA reads TGTGCCAGCAGTGCCCGGACTAGCGGTGTATACGAGCAGTACTTC. It encodes CASSARTSGVYEQYF.

The chain is built from TRBV5-1 and TRBJ1-3, with 9 bases fitting TRBD1. CDR1 is SGHRS and CDR2 is YFSETQ in the germline V gene. This CDR3 is 14 amino acids long. The V and J ends lost 4 bases and 5 bases, in that order; junction bases with no gene match: 4. The CDR3 DNA follows: TGCGCCAGCAGCCTAGGGACAGGGAGAAACACCATATATTTT. Translating it yields CASSLGTGRNTIYF.

J is TRBJ1-5 and V is TRBV19; 8 nucleotides line up with TRBD1. CDR1 and CDR2 (germline): LNHDA, SQIVND (reference sequence). V lost 10 bases and J lost 2; bases outside the gene matches: 7. There are 14 residues in the CDR3. CDR3 amino acids: CATATGGGNQPQHF. The CDR3 DNA reads as TGTGCCACCGCAACAGGGGGGGGCAATCAGCCCCAGCATTTT. Together with reference TRBV19 and TRBJ1-5, the CDR3 gives the full variable domain: DGGITQSPKYLFRKEGQNVTLSCEQNLNHDAMYWYRQDPGQGLRLIYYSQIVNDFQKGDIAEGYSVSREKKESFPLTVTSAQKNPTAFYLCATATGGGNQPQHFGDGTRLSIL.

The V and J genes are TRBV28 and TRBJ2-7; 11 nucleotides match TRBD1. The germline V gene encodes CDR1 MDHEN and CDR2 SYDVKM. J gave up 7 bases and V 0 bases, and 8 bases lay outside the gene matches. CDR3 length: 16 amino acids. The CDR3 region is CASSLWGQGGNLEQYF. The CDR3 DNA follows: TGTGCCAGCAGTTTATGGGGACAGGGGGGGAATTTGGAGCAGTACTTC.

The V and J genes are TRBV10-3 and TRBJ2-1; 7 bases are a match to TRBD2. Germline CDR1 is ENHRY and CDR2 is SYGVKD. The CDR3 has 12 residues. With 8 bases clipped from V and 7 bases from J, the junction kept 5 bases outside the gene matches. The CDR3 coding sequence is TGTGCCATCCGCTCGGGGGGAAATGAGCAGTTCTTC. Amino acids: CAIRSGGNEQFF.

The chain combines TRBV7-2 with TRBJ2-1; no reliable D call. Trimming cost V 6 bases and J 2 bases, with 14 bases left between them. Germline assignment: CDR1 SGHTA and CDR2 FQGNSA. CDR3 size: 15 residues. The CDR3 nucleotides are TGTGCCAGCAGTTTCAGGCCCCCGACCTACAATGAGCAGTTCTTC. Translated: CASSFRPPTYNEQFF.

The chain combines TRBV5-6 with TRBJ1-2; D gene unclear. CDR3 length equals 15 residues. V gave up 6 bases and J gave up 3 bases, with 18 bases separating them. In germline, CDR1 is SGHDT, CDR2 YYEEEE. The CDR3 DNA is TGTGCCAGCACCACGAGGGAGCAAGAGTACTATGGCTACACCTTC. Amino acid sequence: CASTTREQEYYGYTF.

V is TRBV7-9 and J is TRBJ1-2; no firm D call. In germline, CDR1 is SEHNR, CDR2 FQNEAQ (reference sequence). The CDR3 runs to 13 residues. V was trimmed by 0 bases and J by 8 bases, leaving 10 bases between them. DNA for the CDR3: TGTGCCAGCAGCTTAGCAGGAAGAGGGGGCTACACCTTC. Protein sequence: CASSLAGRGGYTF.

The rearrangement links TRBV28 to TRBJ1-2, with 7 bases that match TRBD1. Germline trimming cut 4 bases from V and 0 bases from J; bases unmatched to any gene: 5. Germline CDR1 and CDR2: MDHEN and SYDVKM. The CDR3 spans 15 residues. The CDR3 region has the DNA TGTGCCAGCAGTTCCTCAGGGGGGACTAACTATGGCTACACCTTC. Translating it yields CASSSSGGTNYGYTF.

The chain uses TRBV10-3 and TRBJ2-3; 11 bases map to TRBD2. The CDR3 totals 15 residues. V lost 10 bases, J lost 3 bases, and 9 bases stayed unmatched. Per germline, CDR1 ENHRY and CDR2 SYGVKD. The CDR3: CASSGGAGSTDTQYF. The DNA for the CDR3 is TGTGCCAGTAGCGGGGGGGCAGGGAGTACAGATACGCAGTATTTT.

V usage is TRBV27 and J usage is TRBJ2-5; 11 bases are a match to TRBD2. The J call may be in error: the DNA end matches TRBJ2-7 better. CDR1 is MNHEY and CDR2 is SMNVEV in the germline V gene (reference sequence). The CDR3 spans 15 residues. In DNA form, the CDR3 reads TGTGCCAGCAGCAAAGGGACTAGCGGCCCCTACGAGCAGTACTTC. Amino acid sequence: CASSKGTSGPYEQYF.

The V and J genes are TRBV27 and TRBJ2-7, with TRBD2 matching over 7 bases. The length of the CDR3 is 15 residues. Germline CDR1 MNHEY, CDR2 SMNVEV (reference sequence). V lost 4 bases to trimming and J lost 2 bases; unmatched junction nucleotides: 8. The CDR3 DNA reads as TGTGCCAGCAGTTCCCGAGCGGGAAGAGCCTACGAGCAGTACTTC. Translated, it gives CASSSRAGRAYEQYF.

The chain combines TRBV6-1 with TRBJ1-5; D unresolved. V lost 7 bases, J lost 10 bases, and 17 bases lay in between. From germline, CDR1 is MNHNS and CDR2 SASEGT. The CDR3 consists of 13 residues. CDR3 amino acids: CASTRAGGQPQHF. CDR3 DNA sequence: TGTGCCAGCACCCGGGCGGGAGGGCAACCCCAGCATTTT.

This clone was seen a handful of times. The rearrangement joins TRBV7-2 to TRBJ2-4; TRBD2 might be the D (6 bases). The CDR3 is 18 amino acids. Deletions cut 1 base from V and 0 bases from J, with 16 bases between. Germline V gene lookup returns CDR1 SGHTA and CDR2 FQGNSA. The CDR3 region is CASSLVGGGVLAKNIQYF. DNA of the CDR3: TGTGCCAGCAGCTTAGTGGGTGGCGGGGTTTTAGCCAAAAACATTCAGTACTTC. The full variable domain, its missing parts supplied by reference TRBV7-2 and TRBJ2-4, is GAGVSQSPSNKVTEKGKDVELRCDPISGHTALYWYRQSLGQGLEFLIYFQGNSAPDKSGLPSDRFSAERTGGSVSTLTIQRTQQEDSAVYLCASSLVGGGVLAKNIQYFGAGTRLSVL.

V gene TRBV7-2 combines with J gene TRBJ1-2; the D gene is possibly TRBD1 (6 bases). The germline CDR1 and CDR2 sequences are SGHTA and FQGNSA. With 1 base removed from V and 2 bases from J, the gap between germline ends came to 8 bases. CDR3 length: 14 amino acids. The CDR3 DNA is TGTGCCAGCAGCTTAGACAGGGAGAACTATGGCTACACCTTC. Its protein is CASSLDRENYGYTF.

The chain combines TRBV7-9 with TRBJ2-6, with no clear D. Germline CDR1 reads SEHNR; CDR2 reads FQNEAQ (reference sequence). The CDR3 loop spans 17 amino acids. Trimming removed 3 bases at V and 0 bases at J, with 12 bases between. CDR3: CASSLAISDSGANVLTF. The DNA of the CDR3 is TGTGCCAGCAGCTTGGCCATCTCTGACTCTGGGGCCAACGTCCTGACTTTC.

V and J are TRBV6-6 and TRBJ1-5, with a tentative D call TRBD1 (6 bases). The ends were cut back, 2 bases at V and 5 bases at J, with 16 bases in the middle. The CDR3 is 16 amino acids. Germline V gene data show CDR1 as MNHNY and CDR2 as SVGAGI (reference sequence). The chain's CDR3 is CASSYVGQRLDQPQHF. Here the CDR3 DNA reads TGTGCCAGCAGTTACGTAGGACAGAGGTTAGATCAGCCCCAGCATTTT.

This sequence joins TRBV5-6 and TRBJ1-2; 10 bases are a match to TRBD1. The CDR3 has 17 amino acids. Looked up from germline, CDR1 is SGHDT and CDR2 is YYEEEE. V trimming: 4 bases; J trimming: 1 base; junction bases outside the gene matches: 10. CDR3 loop: CASSAGTGVGGNYGYTF. The CDR3 DNA sequence: TGTGCCAGCAGCGCCGGGACAGGGGTAGGTGGTAACTATGGCTACACCTTC.

V gene TRBV6-5 combines with J gene TRBJ1-2, with a possible D match to TRBD1 (6 bases). V dropped 4 bases and J dropped 6 bases, with 15 bases sitting between them. This CDR3 comprises 14 residues. Germline V lookup: CDR1 MNHEY, CDR2 SVGAGI. The CDR3 protein is CASSFTGKEDGYTF. In DNA, the CDR3 is TGTGCCAGCAGTTTTACAGGGAAGGAGGATGGCTACACCTTC.

The chain links TRBV2 to TRBJ2-1, with TRBD2 matching over 10 bases. Germline V gives CDR1 SNHLY, CDR2 FYNNEI. The CDR3 extends over 14 amino acids. The trim removed 7 bases at V and 8 bases at J, leaving 8 bases unmatched. CDR3 region: CASKIAGGLYEQFF. The CDR3 DNA follows: TGTGCCAGCAAGATAGCGGGAGGTCTTTATGAGCAGTTCTTC. The complete variable domain, with remaining parts taken from reference TRBV2 and TRBJ2-1, reads EPEVTQTPSHQVTQMGQEVILRCVPISNHLYFYWYRQILGQKVEFLVSFYNNEISEKSEIFDDQFSVERPDGSNFTLKIRSTKLEDSAMYFCASKIAGGLYEQFFGPGTRLTVL.